Following are 3 T cell receptor beta chains from one sample sequenced in a study of T cells expressing NK-cell markers. TCRdb derives one entry per CDR3 protein from the 5' RACE reads, leaving out DNA. There are about 260,000 distinct CDR3 sequences in the sample, with roughly 4.2% held by the top ten. Source material: blood T cells: a sorted CD56 or NKG2C T cell subset, CD4+ or CD8+ T cells, or bulk PBMC T cells (not recorded which). These receptors came from a woman between 18 and 69 years old in good health.

This sequence joins TRBV5-1 and TRBJ2-3; checking the TCRdb D call of TRBD1 is not possible without DNA. This CDR3 is built from 14 residues. The germline gives CDR1 SGHRS, CDR2 YFSETQ. CDR3 residues: CASSPGAGTDTQYF.

The V call is TRBV29-1, the J call TRBJ2-1; TCRdb outputs TRBD2, but without DNA this stays unchecked. Germline values: CDR1 SQVTM, CDR2 ANQGSEA. The CDR3 is 14 amino acids. CDR3 amino acids: CSVGLRLAGGGQFF.

J is TRBJ2-2 and V is TRBV12-3 or TRBV12-4; the D call from TCRdb, TRBD2, cannot be confirmed without DNA. The CDR3 has 15 residues. The CDR3 sequence is CASRTGTMSPGELFF.